These 7 T cell receptor beta chains share one sample of origin, sequenced in a study of shared clonotypes between healthy human individuals (dated by TCRdb to 2018 to 2020). Receptor amplification or capture employed the immunoSEQ multiplex PCR assay. TCRdb retrieved this table from immuneACCESS and kept in-frame rearrangements only. Not all clones are present; in checked studies, unresolved V genes account for under half, and no reason is known for the remainder. The sample contains over a million clones, about 74% of them found a single time. Roughly 1.5% of the sample is in the top ten clones. The sequenced material came from memory CD4+ T cells sorted from blood. The cell subset or site label, read with the paper, signifies: CD45RA-negative fraction. These receptors were collected from a man aged 18 to 29 in good health.

The V gene is TRBV6-6, the J gene TRBJ2-7, with TRBD1 matching over 10 bases. Germline loops: CDR1 MNHNY, CDR2 SVGAGI (reference sequence). J was trimmed by 3 bases and V by 7 bases; bases with no gene match: 6. The CDR3 consists of 14 residues. This CDR3 is CASKGQGSVYEQYF. In nucleotides, the CDR3 is TGTGCCAGCAAGGGACAGGGGTCGGTCTACGAGCAGTACTTC.

This clone was counted many times. The chain recombines TRBV21-1 with TRBJ2-1; the table's D gene call, TRBD2, was not cross checked with the DNA. TRBV21-1 is noted as a pseudogene. There are 15 residues in the CDR3. CDR3 protein: CASSNQAGVRNEQFF. The CDR3 DNA follows: TGTGCCAGCAGCAACCAAGCGGGAGTACGCAATGAGCAGTTCTTC.

In regard to this clone: Other DNA sequences in the same sample also yield this CDR3. The genes are TRBV19 and TRBJ1-5; D is uncertain. Trimming removed 3 bases from V and 2 bases from J, with 8 bases in between. Germline V gene data show CDR1 as LNHDA and CDR2 as SQIVND (reference sequence). CDR3 length: 14 amino acids. The CDR3 DNA sequence: TGTGCCAGTAGTATCGGGCAGCGCAATCAGCCCCAGCATTTT. This codes for CASSIGQRNQPQHF.

The V call is TRBV6-5, the J call TRBJ2-2; TRBD2 aligns across 10 bases. V shed 5 bases, J shed 4 bases, and the junction held 4 bases outside the gene matches. Germline V lookup: CDR1 MNHEY, CDR2 SVGAGI. The CDR3 runs 15 residues. The CDR3 region has the DNA TGTGCCAGCAGTACCCTAGCGGGAGTCACCGGGGAGCTGTTTTTT. This sequence encodes CASSTLAGVTGELFF.

The genes are TRBV5-6 and TRBJ1-1; D gene uncertain. Trimming took off 0 bases at V and 0 bases at J, with 9 bases between the two ends. CDR1 SGHDT and CDR2 YYEEEE come from the germline V gene. The CDR3 has 15 amino acids. CDR3 coding DNA: TGTGCCAGCAGCTTGGGAAAGGGAATGAACACTGAAGCTTTCTTT. It specifies CASSLGKGMNTEAFF.

The rearrangement links TRBV19 to TRBJ1-3; TRBD1 aligns across 7 bases. V gave up 9 bases and J gave up 4 bases; unmatched junction bases: 6. The CDR3 has 13 residues. Germline V gene sequence: CDR1 LNHDA, CDR2 SQIVND (reference sequence). CDR3 protein: CASQRGPGNTIYF. In DNA, the CDR3 is TGTGCCAGCCAAAGGGGGCCCGGAAACACCATATATTTT.

The J gene is TRBJ2-5, the V gene TRBV30, with 10 bases that match TRBD2. The CDR3 consists of 14 residues. With 4 bases clipped from V and 2 bases from J, the junction kept 4 bases outside the gene matches. The germline CDR1 and CDR2 sequences are GTSNPN and SVGIG (reference sequence). This CDR3 reads CAWTRTSGQETQYF. CDR3 in DNA: TGTGCCTGGACCAGGACTAGCGGACAAGAGACCCAGTACTTC. Full variable domain (outside the CDR3, taken from reference TRBV30 and TRBJ2-5): SQTIHQWPATLVQPVGSPLSLECTVEGTSNPNLYWYRQAAGRGLQLLFYSVGIGQISSEVPQNLSASRPQDRQFILSSKKLLLSDSGFYLCAWTRTSGQETQYFGPGTRLLVL.